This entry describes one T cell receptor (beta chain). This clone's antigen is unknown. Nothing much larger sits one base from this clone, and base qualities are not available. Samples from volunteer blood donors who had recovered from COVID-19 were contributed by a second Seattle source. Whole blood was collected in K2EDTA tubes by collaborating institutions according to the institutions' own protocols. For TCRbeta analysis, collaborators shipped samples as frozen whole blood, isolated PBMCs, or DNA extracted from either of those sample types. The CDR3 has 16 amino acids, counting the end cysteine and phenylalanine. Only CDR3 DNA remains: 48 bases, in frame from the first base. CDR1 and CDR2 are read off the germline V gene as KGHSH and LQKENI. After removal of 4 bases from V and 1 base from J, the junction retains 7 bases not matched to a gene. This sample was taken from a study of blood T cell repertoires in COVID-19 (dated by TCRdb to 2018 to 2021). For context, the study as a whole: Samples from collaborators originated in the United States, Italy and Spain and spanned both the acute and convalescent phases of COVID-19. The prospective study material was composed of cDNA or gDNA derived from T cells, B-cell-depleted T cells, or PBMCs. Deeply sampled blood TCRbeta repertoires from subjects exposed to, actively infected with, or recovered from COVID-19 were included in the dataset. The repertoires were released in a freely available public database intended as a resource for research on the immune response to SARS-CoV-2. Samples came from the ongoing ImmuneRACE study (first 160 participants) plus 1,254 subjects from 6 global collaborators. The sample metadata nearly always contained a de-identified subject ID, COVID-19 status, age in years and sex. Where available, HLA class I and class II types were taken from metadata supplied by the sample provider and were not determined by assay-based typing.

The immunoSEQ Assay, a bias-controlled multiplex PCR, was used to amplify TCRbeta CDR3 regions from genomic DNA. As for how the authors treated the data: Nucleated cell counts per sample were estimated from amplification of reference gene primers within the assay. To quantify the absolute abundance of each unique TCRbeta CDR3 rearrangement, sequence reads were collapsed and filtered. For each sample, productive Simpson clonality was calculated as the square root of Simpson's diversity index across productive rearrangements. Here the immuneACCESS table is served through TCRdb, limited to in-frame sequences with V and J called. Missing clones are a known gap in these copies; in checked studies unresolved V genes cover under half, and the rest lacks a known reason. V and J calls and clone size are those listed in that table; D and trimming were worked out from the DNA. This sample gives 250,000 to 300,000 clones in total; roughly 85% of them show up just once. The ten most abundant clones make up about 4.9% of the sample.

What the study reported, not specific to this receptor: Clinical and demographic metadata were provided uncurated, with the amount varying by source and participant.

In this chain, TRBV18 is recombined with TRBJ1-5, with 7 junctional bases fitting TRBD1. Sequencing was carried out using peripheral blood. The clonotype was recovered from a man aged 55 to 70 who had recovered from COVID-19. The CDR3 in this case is CASSLRQGSSNQPQHF. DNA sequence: TGTGCCAGCTCACTTCGACAGGGATCCAGCAATCAGCCCCAGCATTTT.